These T cell receptor beta chains were read from a single sample in a study of blood T cell repertoires in COVID-19. Here immunoSEQ multiplex PCR was the method, and the copy in TCRdb shows in-frame clones only, minus some. The sample yields tens of thousands of clones, approximately 77% seen once. Sequencing input: peripheral blood. These receptors all stem from a man between 65 and 79 years old with COVID-19, enrolled during active disease. CDR3s include the opening cysteine and the closing phenylalanine or tryptophan. The D gene is left open where the match is weak. Clone size is not always given. Where it is, it says once, few, many or a class for expanded clones.

cdr3_nt cdr3_aa v_call clone_size d_call j_call
TGTGCCAGCAGTCCCCGACAGGGGGCGGACGAGCAGTACTTC CASSPRQGADEQYF TRBV6-5 once TRBD1 TRBJ2-7
TGTGCCAGTAGTTCGACAGGGGTCTACGAGCAGTACTTC CASSSTGVYEQYF TRBV19 NA TRBD1 TRBJ2-7
TGCGCCAGCAGCCCATCGGGAAGGATGGAAAAACTGTTTTTT CASSPSGRMEKLFF TRBV5-1 few NA TRBJ1-4
TGCGCCAGCAGCCAACCCCGGGGGGGGCGGGAGCTGGTCGGGGAGCTGTTTTTT CASSQPRGGRELVGELFF TRBV4-3 NA TRBD2 TRBJ2-2
TGTGCCAGCAGCGGAGCCCAGGTGGGAGGTTGGGCCGGGGAGCTGTTTTTT CASSGAQVGGWAGELFF TRBV9 NA NA TRBJ2-2
TGTGCCAGCAGCTTAGCGATGGGGGAGGGGCACTACAATGAGCAGTTCTTC CASSLAMGEGHYNEQFF TRBV7-9 NA TRBD2 TRBJ2-1
TGTGCCAGCAGCGTGACAGAGAACACTGAAGCTTTCTTT CASSVTENTEAFF TRBV5-4 NA NA TRBJ1-1
TGTGCCAGCAGCTTAATCAGCGGGGAAACCGGGGAGCTGTTTTTT CASSLISGETGELFF TRBV7-2 once TRBD2 TRBJ2-2
TGTGCCATCAGTGCCTTGGGGGCGGGCGCAGATACGCAGTATTTT CAISALGAGADTQYF TRBV10-3 NA NA TRBJ2-3
TGTGCCAGCAGTAACAGGGACGGGGCTTTCTTT CASSNRDGAFF TRBV2 NA NA TRBJ1-1